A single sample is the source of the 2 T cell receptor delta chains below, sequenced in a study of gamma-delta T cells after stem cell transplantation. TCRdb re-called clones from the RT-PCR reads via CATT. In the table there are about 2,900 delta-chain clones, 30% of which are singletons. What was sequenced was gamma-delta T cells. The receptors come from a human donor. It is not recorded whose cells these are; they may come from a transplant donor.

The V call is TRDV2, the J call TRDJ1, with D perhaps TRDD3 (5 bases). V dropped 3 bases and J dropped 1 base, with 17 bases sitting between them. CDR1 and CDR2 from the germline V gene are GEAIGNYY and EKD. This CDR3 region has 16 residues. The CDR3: CACDVVGALGTDKLIF. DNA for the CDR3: TGTGCCTGTGACGTGGTGGGAGCCCTGGGCACCGATAAACTCATCTTT.

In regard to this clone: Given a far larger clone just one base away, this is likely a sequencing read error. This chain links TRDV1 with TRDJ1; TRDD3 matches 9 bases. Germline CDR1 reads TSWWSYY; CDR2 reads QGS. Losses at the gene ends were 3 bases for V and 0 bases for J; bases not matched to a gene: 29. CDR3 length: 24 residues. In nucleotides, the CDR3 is TGTGCTCTTGGGGACTTTCCTACGAACATACTTATACTGGGGGAGATCAGGTACACCGATAAACTCATCTTT. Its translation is CALGDFPTNILILGEIRYTDKLIF.